This T cell receptor beta chain derives from a study of T cell responses to AZD1222 COVID-19 vaccine. Concerning this clone itself: The junction does not match germline at one end; this may be a read error.

TCRdb's table, derived via immunoSEQ multiplex PCR, lists solely in-frame clones and lacks some. The sample yields 100,000 or so clones, roughly nine tenths seen once. Germline V gives CDR1 MRHNA, CDR2 SNTAGT. The CDR3 spans 9 residues. The TCR originated in an adult in good health. Material: peripheral blood, obtained on day 0 of AZD1222 vaccination. The chain links TRBV6-4 to TRBJ1-1, with D perhaps matching TRBD1 (5 bases). CDR3: CASNPQDYF. The CDR3 DNA sequence: TGTGCCAGCAACCCACAGGATTATTTT.